This T cell receptor (beta chain) emerged from a study of read filtering for tumor transcriptome and immune sequencing. Molecular barcoded adaptors covering alpha/delta and beta/gamma chains were used on approximately 400 ng RNA. TCRdb reprocessed the reads via MiXCR and lists one record per CDR3 protein. The data contain 130,000 or so distinct CDR3 sequences, under 15% of them singletons. CDR3 length equals 13 residues. Deletions cut 6 bases from V and 0 bases from J, with 9 bases between. Germline V lookup: CDR1 MNHNY, CDR2 SVGAGI (reference sequence). Sequences were obtained from a population of CD138-negative cells sorted from bone marrow. The chain has TRBV6-6 and TRBJ2-7; D call uncertain. The receptor's source is a donor at least 40 years old with multiple myeloma. The CDR3 nucleotides are TGTGCCAGCAGGCTGGGGAACTCCTACGAGCAGTACTTC. Protein: CASRLGNSYEQYF.